A single T cell receptor (beta chain) is shown here with its context. The antigen remains unidentified. Between the trimmed V and J ends, which lost 5 bases and 2 bases, there was a span of 8 bases. This CDR3 has 13 residues. CDR1 is SGHTA and CDR2 is FQGNSA in the germline V gene. This sample was included in a study of CD8+ T cells in alopecia areata. Broader study findings: Scalp clonality, together with expanded CD8+ clones among the top 100, fell significantly with tofacitinib. An increase in clonality over normal scalp was evident in lesional scalp, especially alopecia totalis/universalis.

The treatment: oral pan-JAK inhibitor, 5-10 mg twice daily. Researchers took lesional scalp punch biopsies and peripheral blood from people who were alopecia areata patients. The authors extracted RNA and reverse transcribed it into cDNA as the sequencing template. TCRdb keeps only in-frame clones here, not all; method: immunoSEQ multiplex PCR. The profile covers approximately 6,900 clones, with about two thirds appearing a single time and more than 15% taken by the ten largest. This sequence joins TRBV7-2 and TRBJ2-3; D is unresolved. This receptor was identified in a human donor with alopecia areata. Sample: skin, taken at week 4, from a patient treated with tofacitinib. The CDR3 protein is CASSLQLTDTQYF. DNA for the CDR3: TGTGCCAGCAGCCTACAGCTCACAGATACGCAGTATTTT.